This note documents a single T cell receptor beta chain sequence. Its cognate antigen is unknown. The CDR3 runs to 14 residues. Trimming pared 3 bases from V and 0 bases from J, leaving 9 bases between. The germline CDR1 and CDR2 sequences are MNHEY and SMNVEV (reference sequence). This sample is part of a study of high-grade serous ovarian cancer treatment subgroups. Study at large: On average, more than 14,000 reads and about 6,800 unique TCR beta rearrangements were obtained per sample.

Tumor samples were taken before definitive surgery or chemotherapy. Clones were read by immunoSEQ multiplex PCR, and TCRdb kept only the in-frame ones, dropping some. This sample carries approximately 40,000 clones, around three quarters of them seen once, and the ten largest clones take around 3.3%. Study-level findings and limits: Same-patient tumor repertoires overlapped at about 0.095 to 0.85; different patients barely overlapped.

Source material: tumor tissue. The source of this sequence is a human donor with high-grade serous ovarian cancer. The rearrangement uses TRBV27 and TRBJ2-7; no firm D call. The CDR3 nucleotides are TGTGCCAGCAGTTTGGGCAGGTTCTCCTACGAGCAGTACTTC. This sequence encodes CASSLGRFSYEQYF.